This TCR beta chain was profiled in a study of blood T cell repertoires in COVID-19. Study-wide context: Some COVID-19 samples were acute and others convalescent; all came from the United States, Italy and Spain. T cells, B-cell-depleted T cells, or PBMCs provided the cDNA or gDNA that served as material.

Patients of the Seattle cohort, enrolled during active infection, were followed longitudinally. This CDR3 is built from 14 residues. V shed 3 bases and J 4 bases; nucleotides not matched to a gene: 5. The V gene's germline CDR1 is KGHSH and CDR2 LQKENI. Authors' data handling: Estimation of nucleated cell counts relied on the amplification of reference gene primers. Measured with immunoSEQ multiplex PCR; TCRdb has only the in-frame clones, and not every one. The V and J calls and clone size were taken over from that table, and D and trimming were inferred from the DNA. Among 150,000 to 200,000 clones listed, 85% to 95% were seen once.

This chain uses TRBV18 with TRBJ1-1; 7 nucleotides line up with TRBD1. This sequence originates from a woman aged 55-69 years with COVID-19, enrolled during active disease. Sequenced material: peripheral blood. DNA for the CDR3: TGTGCCAGCTCACCGACAGGGTTGCGCACTGAAGCTTTCTTT. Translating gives CASSPTGLRTEAFF.